This T cell receptor (beta chain) was obtained from a study of regulatory T cells in long-lasting Graves disease. Germline CDR1 reads MNHNS; CDR2 reads SASEGT. With 6 bases removed from V and 6 bases from J, the gap between germline ends came to 12 bases. The CDR3 contains 13 residues. Construction of the TCR beta libraries employed iRepertoire HTBI primers in conjunction with Arm-PCR of CDR3 regions. TCRdb analysed the multiplex PCR reads with MiXCR anew, one entry per CDR3 protein. The sample includes some 330,000 distinct CDR3 sequences, about 12% of them seen just once. This clonotype was seen many times. This sample's time point: newly diagnosed GD, antithyroid drugs for less than 3 months. Isolated PBMC RNA provided the starting material for the TCR library. In each case, Graves' disease was diagnosed per American Thyroid Association guidelines. These data were likewise used in another study, on T cells in Graves' hyperthyroidism and ophthalmopathy.

The chain is built from TRBV6-1 and TRBJ1-5, with D tentatively TRBD1 (5 bases). The origin of this receptor is a woman under 30 with Graves disease. The sequencing here drew on peripheral blood mononuclear cells (PBMCs), taken at new diagnosis, from a patient treated with antithyroid drugs. The CDR3 sequence: CASRGLGFQPQHF. In nucleotides, the CDR3 is TGTGCCAGCAGGGGGCTCGGTTTTCAGCCCCAGCATTTT.